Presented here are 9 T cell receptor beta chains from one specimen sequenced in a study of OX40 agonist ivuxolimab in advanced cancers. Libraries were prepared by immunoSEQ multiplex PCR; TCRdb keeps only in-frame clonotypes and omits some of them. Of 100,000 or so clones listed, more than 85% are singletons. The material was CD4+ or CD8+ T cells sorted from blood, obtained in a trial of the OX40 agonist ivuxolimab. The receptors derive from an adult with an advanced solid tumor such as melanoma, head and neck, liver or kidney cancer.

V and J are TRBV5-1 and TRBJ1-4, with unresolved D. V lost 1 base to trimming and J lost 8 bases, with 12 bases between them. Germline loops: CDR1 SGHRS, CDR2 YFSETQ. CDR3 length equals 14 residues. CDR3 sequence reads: CASSLTEKGEKLFF. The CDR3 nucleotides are TGCGCCAGCAGCTTGACAGAAAAAGGGGAAAAACTGTTTTTT.

Written as DNA, the CDR3 is TGTGCGGTGGGGGGAGAGGGCATCTCTGGGGCCAACGTCCTGACTTTC. As protein: CAVGGEGISGANVLTF. The gene calls are TRBV11-2 and TRBJ2-6; D is perhaps TRBD2 (6 bases). The CDR3 runs to 16 residues. The germline V gene has CDR1 SGHAT and CDR2 FQNNGV.

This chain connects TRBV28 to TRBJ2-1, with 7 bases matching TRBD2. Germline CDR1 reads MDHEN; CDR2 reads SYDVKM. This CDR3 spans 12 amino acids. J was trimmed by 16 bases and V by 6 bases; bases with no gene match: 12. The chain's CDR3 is CASRTAGTTGFF. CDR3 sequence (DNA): TGTGCCAGCAGGACCGCTGGGACTACAGGATTCTTC.

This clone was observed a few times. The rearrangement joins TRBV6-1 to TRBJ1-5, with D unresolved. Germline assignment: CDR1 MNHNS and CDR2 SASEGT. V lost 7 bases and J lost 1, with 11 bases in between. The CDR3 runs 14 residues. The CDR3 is CASNRGPSNQPQHF. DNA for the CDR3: TGTGCCAGCAACCGAGGGCCGAGCAATCAGCCCCAGCATTTT.

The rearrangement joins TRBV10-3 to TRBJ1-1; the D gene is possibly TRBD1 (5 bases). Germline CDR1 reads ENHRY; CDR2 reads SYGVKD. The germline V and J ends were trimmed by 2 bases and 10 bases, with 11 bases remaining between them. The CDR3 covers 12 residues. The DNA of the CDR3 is TGTGCCATCAGTGAGGCGGGGGAGGGAGCTTTCTTT. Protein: CAISEAGEGAFF.

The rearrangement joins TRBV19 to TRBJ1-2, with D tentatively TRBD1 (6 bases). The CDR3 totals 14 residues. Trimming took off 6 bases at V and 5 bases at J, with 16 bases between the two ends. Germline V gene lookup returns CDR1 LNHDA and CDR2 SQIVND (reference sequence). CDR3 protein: CASRNKQGGYGYTF. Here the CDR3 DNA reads TGTGCCAGTAGAAATAAACAGGGAGGGTATGGCTACACCTTC.

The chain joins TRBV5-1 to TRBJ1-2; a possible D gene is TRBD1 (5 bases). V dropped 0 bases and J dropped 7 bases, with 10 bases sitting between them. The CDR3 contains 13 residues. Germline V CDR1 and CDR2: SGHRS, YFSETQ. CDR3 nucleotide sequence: TGCGCCAGCAGCTTGGGGCAGGGTGGTGGCTACACCTTC. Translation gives CASSLGQGGGYTF.

For the CDR3, the DNA is TGTGCCAGCAGCCAAAACCCCACAGATACGCAGTATTTT. It yields the protein CASSQNPTDTQYF. The V gene is TRBV14, the J gene TRBJ2-3; the D is unclear. Germline lookup yields CDR1 SGHDN and CDR2 FVKESK. The CDR3 covers 13 residues. Trimming took 2 bases from V and 2 from J, leaving 5 bases between them.

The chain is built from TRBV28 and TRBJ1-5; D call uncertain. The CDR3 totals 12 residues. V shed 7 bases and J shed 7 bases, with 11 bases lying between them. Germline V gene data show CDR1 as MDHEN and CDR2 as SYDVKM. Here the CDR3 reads CASTPGQQPQHF. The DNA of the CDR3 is TGTGCCAGCACCCCCGGGCAACAGCCCCAGCATTTT. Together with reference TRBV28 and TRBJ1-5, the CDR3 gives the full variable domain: DVKVTQSSRYLVKRTGEKVFLECVQDMDHENMFWYRQDPGLGLRLIYFSYDVKMKEKGDIPEGYSVSREKKERFSLILESASTNQTSMYLCASTPGQQPQHFGDGTRLSIL.